The clone carrying this T cell receptor beta chain came up once. Its antigen is currently unknown. Per the germline V gene, CDR1 is SGHRS and CDR2 is YFSETQ. Trimming pared 0 bases from V and 3 bases from J, leaving 6 bases between. This CDR3 comprises 13 residues. This sample was taken from a study of cytomegalovirus exposure and HLA in healthy donors. General study findings and limits: A previous analysis found most TCR beta V segments productive roughly 87% or roughly 30% of the time.

The study ran its PCR with 60 Vbeta and 13 Jbeta primers. The assay was immunoSEQ multiplex PCR, and TCRdb's table has in-frame clones only and misses some. The repertoire includes about 160,000 clones, around 80% of them detected once, and around 4% sits in the top ten. The chain couples TRBV5-1 to TRBJ1-1; TRBD1 is a possible D gene (6 bases). The TCR originated in a man aged 40-55 years in good health and CMV-seronegative. The sample comprised PBMCs. CDR3 coding DNA: TGCGCCAGCAGCTTGGACAGGGACACTGAAGCTTTCTTT. Its translation: CASSLDRDTEAFF.